The rows below give T cell receptor beta chains drawn from one sample of a study of identical twins. TCRdb fed the 5' RACE reads into MiXCR, producing one record per CDR3 protein. The sample has around 1.7 million distinct CDR3 sequences; less than 40% are singletons. Sequencing was carried out using cord blood. The receptor source for this set is a newborn girl in good health. CDR3s include the opening cysteine and the closing phenylalanine or tryptophan. The D gene is left open where the match is weak. Clone size is shown for a subset of rows, as once, few, many or a class of expanded clone.

clone_size | d_call | j_call | v_call | cdr3_aa | cdr3_nt
. | . | TRBJ1-1 | TRBV7-9 | CASSKTRGRPTEAFF | TGTGCCAGCAGCAAGACCCGGGGGAGACCCACTGAAGCTTTCTTT
. | TRBD1 | TRBJ2-5 | TRBV5-1 | CASSLDRGSETQYF | TGCGCCAGCAGCCTGGACAGGGGGTCGGAGACCCAGTACTTC
. | . | TRBJ2-6 | TRBV19 | CASSTRNSGANVLTF | TGTGCCAGTAGTACCAGGAACTCTGGGGCCAACGTCCTGACTTTC
once | . | TRBJ1-2 | TRBV4-2 | CASSQVSDANYGYTF | TGTGCCAGCAGCCAAGTCTCCGACGCTAACTATGGCTACACCTTC
few | TRBD2 | TRBJ2-7 | TRBV5-6 | CASSLELAGTSSYEQYF | TGTGCCAGCAGCTTGGAACTAGCGGGTACCAGCTCCTACGAGCAGTACTTC
. | TRBD1 | TRBJ2-3 | TRBV24-1 | CATSDPGTGKARTDTQYF | TGTGCCACCAGTGATCCCGGGACAGGGAAAGCGAGGACAGATACGCAGTATTTT
. | . | TRBJ2-1 | TRBV10-3 | CAISESALGTRRLNEQFF | TGTGCCATCAGTGAGTCTGCCTTAGGGACAAGAAGGTTGAATGAGCAGTTCTTC
few | . | TRBJ1-1 | TRBV3-1 | CASSQRSNTEAFF | TGTGCCAGCAGCCAACGGTCGAACACTGAAGCTTTCTTT
many | . | TRBJ1-5 | TRBV20-1 | CSARDYSNQPQHF | TGCAGTGCTAGAGATTACAGCAATCAGCCCCAGCATTTT
. | . | TRBJ1-2 | TRBV12-3/TRBV12-4 | CASSLPGGGLRNGYTF | TGTGCCAGCAGTTTACCGGGAGGGGGGTTACGCAATGGCTACACCTTC
. | TRBD1 | TRBJ2-7 | TRBV29-1 | CSAGQGRTYEQYF | TGCAGCGCCGGACAGGGGCGAACCTACGAGCAGTACTTC
. | . | TRBJ2-1 | TRBV20-1 | CSAPEDGHEQFF | TGCAGTGCGCCCGAAGATGGTCATGAGCAGTTCTTC
. | . | TRBJ1-2 | TRBV27 | CASSSRNGSKFSIGGYTF | TGTGCCAGCAGTTCCCGGAACGGTTCAAAGTTTTCTATCGGTGGCTACACCTTC
many | . | TRBJ2-1 | TRBV2 | CASSVSYNEQFF | TGTGCCAGCAGTGTGTCTTACAATGAGCAGTTCTTC
few | TRBD2 | TRBJ2-3 | TRBV20-1 | CSARDLREAHDTQYF | TGCAGTGCTAGAGATCTGCGGGAGGCCCACGATACGCAGTATTTT
. | . | TRBJ2-7 | TRBV29-1 | CSVDIGGYEQYF | TGCAGCGTTGATATTGGGGGCTACGAGCAGTACTTC
once | . | TRBJ2-7 | TRBV15 | CATSRDAVASEQYF | TGTGCCACCAGCAGAGATGCCGTGGCGAGCGAGCAGTACTTC
. | . | TRBJ1-6 | TRBV6-6 | CASRREHQRPLHF | TGTGCCAGCAGGAGGGAACATCAGCGGCCCCTCCACTTT
. | . | TRBJ2-3 | TRBV3-1 | CASSHKKIPLGGRTDTQYF | TGTGCCAGCAGCCACAAGAAAATCCCTTTGGGGGGAAGAACAGATACGCAGTATTTT